This T cell receptor beta chain is drawn from a study of shared clonotypes between healthy human individuals. CDR1 SGDLS and CDR2 YYNGEE come from the germline V gene. The CDR3 covers 17 residues. The V end lost 0 bases, the J end lost 3 bases, and 16 bases lay between the germline ends. CD45RO-negative CD8 cells positively selected for CCR7 made up the naive population, which excluded terminally differentiated effector memory CD45RA+ cells. Produced via immunoSEQ multiplex PCR; TCRdb's table is partial and in-frame only. Found here are about 680,000 clones, roughly nine tenths of them singletons; the top ten hold nearly 25%.

The clonotype was recovered from a man aged 25-45 years in good health. The sample taken for sequencing was naive CD8+ T cells sorted from blood. The gene calls are TRBV9 and TRBJ2-1, with D tentatively TRBD2 (7 bases). CDR3 loop: CASSVDGLGGGYNEQFF. In DNA, the CDR3 is TGTGCCAGCAGCGTAGATGGGTTGGGAGGGGGCTACAATGAGCAGTTCTTC.